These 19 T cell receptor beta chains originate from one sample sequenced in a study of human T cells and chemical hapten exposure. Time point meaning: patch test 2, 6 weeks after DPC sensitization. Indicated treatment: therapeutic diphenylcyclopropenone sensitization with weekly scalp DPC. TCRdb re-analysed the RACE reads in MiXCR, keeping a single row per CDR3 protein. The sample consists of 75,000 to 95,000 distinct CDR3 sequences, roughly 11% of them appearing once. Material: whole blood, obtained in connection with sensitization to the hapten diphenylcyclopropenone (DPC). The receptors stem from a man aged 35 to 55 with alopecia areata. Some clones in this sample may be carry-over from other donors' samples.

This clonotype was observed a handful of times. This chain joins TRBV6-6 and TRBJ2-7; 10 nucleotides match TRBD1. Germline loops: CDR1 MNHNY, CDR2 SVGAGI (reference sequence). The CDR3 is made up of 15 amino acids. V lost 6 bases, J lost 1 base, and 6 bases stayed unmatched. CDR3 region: CASSHRDRGSYEQYV. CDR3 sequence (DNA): TGTGCCAGCAGCCACAGGGACAGGGGTTCCTACGAGCAGTACGTC.

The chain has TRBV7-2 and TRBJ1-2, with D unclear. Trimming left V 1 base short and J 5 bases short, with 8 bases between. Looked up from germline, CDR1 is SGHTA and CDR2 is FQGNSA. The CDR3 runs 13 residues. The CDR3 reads CASSLVADYGYTF. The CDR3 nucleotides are TGTGCCAGCAGCTTAGTGGCGGATTATGGCTACACCTTC.

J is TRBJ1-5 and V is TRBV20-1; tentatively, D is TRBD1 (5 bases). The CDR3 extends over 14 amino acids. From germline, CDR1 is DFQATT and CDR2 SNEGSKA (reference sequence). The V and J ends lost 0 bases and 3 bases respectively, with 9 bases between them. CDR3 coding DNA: TGCAGTGCTAGAGATCAGGGTTTCAATCAGCCCCAGCATTTT. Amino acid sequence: CSARDQGFNQPQHF.

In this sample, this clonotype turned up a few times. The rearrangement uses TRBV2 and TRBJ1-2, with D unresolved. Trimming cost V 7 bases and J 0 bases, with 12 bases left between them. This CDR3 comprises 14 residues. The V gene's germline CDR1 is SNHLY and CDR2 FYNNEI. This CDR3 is CASTIDTPNYGYTF. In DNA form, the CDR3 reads TGTGCCAGCACGATCGACACTCCTAACTATGGCTACACCTTC.

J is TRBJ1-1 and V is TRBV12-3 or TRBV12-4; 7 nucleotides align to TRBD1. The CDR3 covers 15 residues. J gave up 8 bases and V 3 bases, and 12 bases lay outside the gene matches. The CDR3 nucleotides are TGTGCCAGCAGTTTCTTGGTGGGGGGACAGATGGAAGCTTTCTTT. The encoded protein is CASSFLVGGQMEAFF.

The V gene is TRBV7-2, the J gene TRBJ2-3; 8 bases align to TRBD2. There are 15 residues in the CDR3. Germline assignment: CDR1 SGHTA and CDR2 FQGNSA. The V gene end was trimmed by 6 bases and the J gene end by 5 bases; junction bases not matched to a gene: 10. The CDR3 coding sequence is TGTGCCAGCAGTTCTAGCGGGTCTGTAGGAGATACGCAGTATTTT. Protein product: CASSSSGSVGDTQYF.

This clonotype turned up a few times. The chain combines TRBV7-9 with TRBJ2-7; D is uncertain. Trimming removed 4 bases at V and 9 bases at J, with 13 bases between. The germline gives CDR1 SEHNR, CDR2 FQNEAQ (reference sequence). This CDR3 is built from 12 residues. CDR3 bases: TGTGCCAGCAGCTACCAAACTACCGGGCAGTACTTC. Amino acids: CASSYQTTGQYF.

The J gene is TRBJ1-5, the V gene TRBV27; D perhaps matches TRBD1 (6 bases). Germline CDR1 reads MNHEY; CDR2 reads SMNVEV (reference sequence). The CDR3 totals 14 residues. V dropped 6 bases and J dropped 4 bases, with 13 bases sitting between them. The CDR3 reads CASSKIQGNQPQHF. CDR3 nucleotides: TGTGCCAGCAGCAAAATACAGGGTAATCAGCCCCAGCATTTT.

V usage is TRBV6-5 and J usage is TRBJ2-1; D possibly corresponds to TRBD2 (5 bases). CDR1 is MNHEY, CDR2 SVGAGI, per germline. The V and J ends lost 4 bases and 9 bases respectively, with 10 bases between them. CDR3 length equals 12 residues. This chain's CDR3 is CASSSRGSEQFF. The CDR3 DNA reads TGTGCCAGCAGTTCCCGAGGGAGTGAGCAGTTCTTC.

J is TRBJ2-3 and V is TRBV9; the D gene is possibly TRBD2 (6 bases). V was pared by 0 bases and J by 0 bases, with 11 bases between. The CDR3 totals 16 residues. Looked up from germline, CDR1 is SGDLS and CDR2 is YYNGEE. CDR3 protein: CASSVDGSGSTDTQYF. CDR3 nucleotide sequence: TGTGCCAGCAGCGTAGATGGTAGCGGCAGCACAGATACGCAGTATTTT.

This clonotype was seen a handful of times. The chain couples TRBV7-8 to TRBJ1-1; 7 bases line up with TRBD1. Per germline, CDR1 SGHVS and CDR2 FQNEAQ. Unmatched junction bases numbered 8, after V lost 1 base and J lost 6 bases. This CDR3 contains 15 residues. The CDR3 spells CASSLVGQEHSEAFF. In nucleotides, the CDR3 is TGTGCCAGCAGCTTAGTAGGACAGGAGCATTCTGAAGCTTTCTTT.

The CDR3 DNA reads TGCAGCGCTGGGAGATTCGACGAGCAGTACTTC. It specifies CSAGRFDEQYF. The chain carries TRBV29-1 and TRBJ2-7, with D perhaps TRBD2 (5 bases). This CDR3 is built from 11 residues. CDR1 and CDR2 (germline): SQVTM, ANQGSEA. The V end was cut by 7 bases, the J end by 5 bases, with 12 bases between.

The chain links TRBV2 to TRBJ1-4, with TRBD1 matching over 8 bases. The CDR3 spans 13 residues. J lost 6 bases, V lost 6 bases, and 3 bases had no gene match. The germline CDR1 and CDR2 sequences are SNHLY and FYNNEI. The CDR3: CASRTDRDEKLFF. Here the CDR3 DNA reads TGTGCCAGCAGGACGGACAGGGATGAAAAACTGTTTTTT.

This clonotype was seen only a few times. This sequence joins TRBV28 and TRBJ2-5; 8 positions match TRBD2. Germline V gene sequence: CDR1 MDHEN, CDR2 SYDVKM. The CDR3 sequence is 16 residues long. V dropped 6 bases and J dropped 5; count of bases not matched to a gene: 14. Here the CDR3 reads CASSLIAGLSGETQYF. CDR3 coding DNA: TGTGCCAGCAGCCTCATAGCGGGACTTTCGGGGGAGACCCAGTACTTC.

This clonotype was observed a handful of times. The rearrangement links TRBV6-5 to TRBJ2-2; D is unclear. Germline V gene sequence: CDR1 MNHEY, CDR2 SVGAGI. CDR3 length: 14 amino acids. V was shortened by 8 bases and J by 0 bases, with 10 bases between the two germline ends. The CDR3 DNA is TGTGCCAGCCGCCGTGATTCGAACACCGGGGAGCTGTTTTTT. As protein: CASRRDSNTGELFF.

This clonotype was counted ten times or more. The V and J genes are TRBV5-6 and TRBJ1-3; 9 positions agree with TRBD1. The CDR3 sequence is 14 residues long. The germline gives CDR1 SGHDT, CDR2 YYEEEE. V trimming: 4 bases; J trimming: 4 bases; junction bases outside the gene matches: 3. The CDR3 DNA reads TGTGCCAGCAGCCCGGGGACAGGGGGAAACACCATATATTTT. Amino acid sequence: CASSPGTGGNTIYF. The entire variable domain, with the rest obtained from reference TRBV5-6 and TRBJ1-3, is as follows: DAGVTQSPTHLIKTRGQQVTLRCSPKSGHDTVSWYQQALGQGPQFIFQYYEEEERQRGNFPDRFSGHQFPNYSSELNVNALLLGDSALYLCASSPGTGGNTIYFGEGSWLTVV.

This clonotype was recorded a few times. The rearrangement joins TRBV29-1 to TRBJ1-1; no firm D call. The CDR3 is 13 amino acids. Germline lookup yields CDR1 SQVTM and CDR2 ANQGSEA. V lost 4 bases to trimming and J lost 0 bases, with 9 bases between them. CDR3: CSVGRGMNTEAFF. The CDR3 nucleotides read TGCAGCGTTGGGCGGGGAATGAACACTGAAGCTTTCTTT.

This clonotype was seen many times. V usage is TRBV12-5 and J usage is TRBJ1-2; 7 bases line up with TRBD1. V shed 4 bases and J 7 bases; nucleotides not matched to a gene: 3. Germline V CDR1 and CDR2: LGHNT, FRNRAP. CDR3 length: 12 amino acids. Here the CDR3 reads CASGSTGTGYTF. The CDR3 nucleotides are TGTGCTAGTGGTTCGACAGGGACTGGCTACACCTTC.

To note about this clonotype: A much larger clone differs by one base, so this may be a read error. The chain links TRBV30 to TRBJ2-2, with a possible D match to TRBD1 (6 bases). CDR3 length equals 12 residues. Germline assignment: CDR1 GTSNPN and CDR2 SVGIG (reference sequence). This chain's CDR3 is CAWQGNSGELYF. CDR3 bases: TGTGCCTGGCAGGGGAACTCCGGGGAGCTGTATTTT.